These 15 T cell receptor beta chains were all obtained from the same sample, sequenced in a study of neoadjuvant anti-PD-1 for oral cavity cancer. Some clones are missing from TCRdb's copy, which holds only in-frame ones; the method was immunoSEQ multiplex PCR. The sample holds around 60,000 clones; approximately 80% are singletons and the top ten take 2% to 3%. Sequenced material: PBMCs, taken before nivolumab (anti-PD-1) treatment. The receptor source for this set is a person between 40 and 85 years old with oral cavity squamous cell carcinoma.

In this sample, this clone turned up a few times. V gene TRBV7-6 combines with J gene TRBJ2-5; 7 positions match TRBD2. The germline V gene encodes CDR1 SGHVS and CDR2 FNYEAQ. CDR3 size: 15 residues. Trimming removed 5 bases from V and 6 bases from J; junction bases left unmatched: 12. This CDR3 reads CASSPWGGTEKTQYF. CDR3 bases: TGTGCCAGCAGCCCTTGGGGGGGAACCGAGAAGACCCAGTACTTC.

This clone was seen just once. This chain uses TRBV30 with TRBJ1-1, with D unresolved. From germline, CDR1 is GTSNPN and CDR2 SVGIG (reference sequence). Trimming took off 3 bases at V and 5 bases at J, with 16 bases between the two ends. CDR3 length equals 14 residues. The CDR3 sequence: CAWRGSQAGTEAFF. The CDR3 region has the DNA TGTGCCTGGAGGGGGAGCCAAGCGGGGACTGAAGCTTTCTTT.

The chain couples TRBV6-5 to TRBJ2-7; TRBD2 matches 8 bases. The CDR3 contains 14 residues. The germline CDR1 and CDR2 sequences are MNHEY and SVGAGI. V shed 6 bases and J 3 bases; nucleotides not matched to a gene: 7. CDR3 region: CASSRGSGGYEQYF. The CDR3 coding sequence is TGTGCCAGCAGCCGGGGGAGCGGGGGCTACGAGCAGTACTTC.

This clone was counted between two and nine times. CDR3: CASYGTGYGYTF. For the CDR3, the DNA is TGTGCCAGCTATGGGACAGGCTATGGCTACACCTTC. The rearrangement uses TRBV6-5 and TRBJ1-2, with TRBD1 identical over 8 bases. Trimming cost V 8 bases and J 4 bases; bases outside gene matches: 3. Germline CDR1 reads MNHEY; CDR2 reads SVGAGI. The CDR3 has 12 amino acids.

In its sample, this clone was seen a few times. The V call is TRBV12-5, the J call TRBJ1-2; a possible D gene is TRBD1 (5 bases). This CDR3 spans 13 amino acids. V lost 4 bases, J lost 4 bases, and 10 bases lay in between. Germline V gene data show CDR1 as LGHNT and CDR2 as FRNRAP. The CDR3 DNA sequence: TGTGCTAGTGGTTCCGACAGCAGCTATGGCTACACCTTC. Its translation is CASGSDSSYGYTF.

This clone appeared a few times. V usage is TRBV25-1 and J usage is TRBJ1-5; maybe TRBD1 (6 bases). Trimming cost V 5 bases and J 4 bases, with 12 bases left between them. This CDR3 region has 14 residues. Germline V CDR1 and CDR2: MGHDK, SYGVNS. The CDR3 DNA reads as TGTGCCAGCAGTACAGGACAGCTTAATCAGCCCCAGCATTTT. Its protein product is CASSTGQLNQPQHF.

The rearrangement uses TRBV10-3 and TRBJ1-3, with TRBD1 as a possible D gene (6 bases). This CDR3 is built from 16 residues. The V gene lost 3 bases and the J gene lost 3 bases, with 15 bases spanning the gap. The germline V gene encodes CDR1 ENHRY and CDR2 SYGVKD. The CDR3 sequence is CAISDPGTSNGNTIYF. Written as DNA, the CDR3 is TGTGCCATCAGTGACCCCGGGACATCCAATGGAAACACCATATATTTT.

The chain employs TRBV11-2 and TRBJ2-6; D is unresolved. Germline V CDR1 and CDR2: SGHAT, FQNNGV. The CDR3 covers 18 residues. V lost 2 bases to trimming and J lost 0 bases, with 14 bases between them. DNA for the CDR3: TGTGCCAGCAGCTTACGGCAGGCGCGCCTCTCTGGGGCCAACGTCCTGACTTTC. Encoded protein: CASSLRQARLSGANVLTF.

The chain joins TRBV10-1 to TRBJ2-3, with TRBD2 identical over 11 bases. The trim removed 4 bases at V and 2 bases at J, leaving 14 bases unmatched. The CDR3 contains 19 residues. Per the germline V gene, CDR1 is WNHNN and CDR2 is SYGVQD (reference sequence). The CDR3 loop reads CASSGGVAGGVYDTDTQYF. The DNA for the CDR3 is TGCGCCAGCAGTGGAGGTGTAGCGGGGGGGGTATACGACACAGATACGCAGTATTTT.

CDR3 protein: CASSRRQGGYGYTF. CDR3 bases: TGTGCCAGCAGCCGAAGACAGGGGGGCTATGGCTACACCTTC. This chain joins TRBV7-8 and TRBJ1-2; 9 bases align to TRBD1. V lost 5 bases and J lost 4; bases outside the gene matches: 5. CDR3 length: 14 residues. Germline lookup yields CDR1 SGHVS and CDR2 FQNEAQ.

This clone has just one count. The chain employs TRBV10-3 and TRBJ2-7; D gene unclear. This CDR3 contains 11 residues. V dropped 1 base and J dropped 4 bases, with 2 bases sitting between them. Germline V CDR1 and CDR2: ENHRY, SYGVKD. The CDR3 protein is CAISEWYEQYF. The CDR3 DNA follows: TGTGCCATCAGTGAGTGGTACGAGCAGTACTTC.

This clone occurred many times. The chain couples TRBV6-1 to TRBJ2-7, with D possibly being TRBD1 (6 bases). The CDR3 is 12 amino acids. Per germline, CDR1 MNHNS and CDR2 SASEGT. Trimming shortened V by 8 bases and J by 6 bases, and 14 bases separated the two germline ends. CDR3 sequence: CASGRVGGEQYF. CDR3 bases: TGTGCCAGCGGTCGGGTAGGGGGCGAGCAGTACTTC.

The V gene is TRBV6-1, the J gene TRBJ1-1; 7 nucleotides line up with TRBD1. This CDR3 has 17 residues. V shed 4 bases, J shed 1 base, and the junction held 12 bases outside the gene matches. CDR1 is MNHNS, CDR2 SASEGT, per germline. Written as DNA, the CDR3 is TGTGCCAGCAGTGCCCCGACAGGGCGGATAGGGAACACTGAAGCTTTCTTT. Protein: CASSAPTGRIGNTEAFF.

The J gene is TRBJ2-7, the V gene TRBV9, with 11 nucleotides matching TRBD1. Germline V lookup: CDR1 SGDLS, CDR2 YYNGEE. CDR3 length: 15 amino acids. J was trimmed by 4 bases and V by 0 bases; bases with no gene match: 3. This chain's CDR3 is CASSVGDRGFYEQYF. As DNA, the CDR3 is TGTGCCAGCAGCGTAGGGGACAGGGGGTTTTACGAGCAGTACTTC.

This clone was detected a few times. The chain is built from TRBV7-9 and TRBJ2-2, with 8 bases that match TRBD2. Germline CDR1 reads SEHNR; CDR2 reads FQNEAQ (reference sequence). This CDR3 contains 16 residues. V lost 5 bases to trimming and J lost 6 bases; unmatched junction nucleotides: 11. CDR3 in DNA: TGTGCCAGCAGCCTACGGACTAGCTCTAAGGCCGGGGAGCTGTTTTTT. As protein: CASSLRTSSKAGELFF.